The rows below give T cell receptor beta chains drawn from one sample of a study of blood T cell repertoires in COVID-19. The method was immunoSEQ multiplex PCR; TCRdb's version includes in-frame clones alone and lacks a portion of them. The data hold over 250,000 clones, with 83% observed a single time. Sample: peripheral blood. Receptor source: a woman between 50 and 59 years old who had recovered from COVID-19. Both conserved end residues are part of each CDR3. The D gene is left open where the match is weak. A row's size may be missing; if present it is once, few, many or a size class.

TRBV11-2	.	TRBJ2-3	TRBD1	TGTGCCAGCAGCCACTGGGGGGACAGGGGGTTCGCAGATACGCAGTATTTT	CASSHWGDRGFADTQYF
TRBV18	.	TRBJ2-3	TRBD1	TGTGCCAGCTCACTAGGACAGGGGGGGAGAAATACGCAGTATTTT	CASSLGQGGRNTQYF
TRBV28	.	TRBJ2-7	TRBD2	TGTGCCAGCAGTTTCCCGGGGGGTGGCTCCTACGAGCAGTACTTC	CASSFPGGGSYEQYF
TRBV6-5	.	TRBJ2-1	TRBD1	TGTGCCAGCAGACAGGGGGTGGCCTACAATGAGCAGTTCTTC	CASRQGVAYNEQFF
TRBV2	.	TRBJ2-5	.	TGTGCCAGCAGAATCGGAGCAGAGACCCAGTACTTC	CASRIGAETQYF
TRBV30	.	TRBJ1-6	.	TGTGCCTGGAACCCTCGGACGGGATATAATTCACCCCTCCACTTT	CAWNPRTGYNSPLHF
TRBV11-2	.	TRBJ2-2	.	TGTGCCAGCAGCTGGCCTAGTCGGGGGATGGGGGAGCTGTTTTTT	CASSWPSRGMGELFF
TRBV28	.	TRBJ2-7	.	TGTGCCAGCGCAAGACTGGGTTACGAGCAGTACTTC	CASARLGYEQYF
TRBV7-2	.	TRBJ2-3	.	TGTGCCAGCACGTACGGACATTCCCTCTCGGTAGATACGCAGTATTTT	CASTYGHSLSVDTQYF
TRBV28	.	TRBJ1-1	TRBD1	TGTGCCAGCAGTCGTACAGGGGGCAGGGAAGCTTTCTTT	CASSRTGGREAFF
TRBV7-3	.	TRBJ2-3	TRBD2	TGTGCCAGCAGCCCCCGTGGGTCTAGCGGGGTCAGCACAGATACGCAGTATTTT	CASSPRGSSGVSTDTQYF
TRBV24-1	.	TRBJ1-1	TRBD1	TGTGCCACCAGTGATGGGAGACAGGGGGACACTGAAGCTTTCTTT	CATSDGRQGDTEAFF
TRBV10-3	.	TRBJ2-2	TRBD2	TGTGCCCTAGGCGGACTAGCGGGGGGGAACACCGGGGAGCTGTTTTTT	CALGGLAGGNTGELFF
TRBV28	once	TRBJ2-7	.	TGTGCCAGCCTACCCCCGCAGGGGGGCTACGAGCAGTACTTC	CASLPPQGGYEQYF
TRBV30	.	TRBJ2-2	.	TGTGCCTGGACTTCCAAGCGCGGCGAGGGGAACACCGGGGAGCTGTTTTTT	CAWTSKRGEGNTGELFF
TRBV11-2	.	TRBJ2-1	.	TGTGCCAGCAGCAGGGACTCCCAATCCTACAATGAGCAGTTCTTC	CASSRDSQSYNEQFF
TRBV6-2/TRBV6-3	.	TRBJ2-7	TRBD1	TGTGCCAGCAGTTACTCGGGGACAGGGCTAGCCGAGCAGTACTTC	CASSYSGTGLAEQYF
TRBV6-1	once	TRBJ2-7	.	TGTGCCAGCAGTGAAGGACGGAGCTACGAGCAGTACTTC	CASSEGRSYEQYF
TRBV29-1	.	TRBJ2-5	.	TGCAGCGTTGATAGCCCGAGCCAAGAGACCCAGTACTTC	CSVDSPSQETQYF
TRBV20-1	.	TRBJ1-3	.	TGCAGTGCTAGTCAGGGTGTGCCTGGAAACACCATATATTTT	CSASQGVPGNTIYF
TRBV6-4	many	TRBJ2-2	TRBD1	TGTGCCAGCAGTGAAGGGGGCGCCGGGGAGCTGTTTTTT	CASSEGGAGELFF
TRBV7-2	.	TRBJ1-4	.	TGTGCCAGCAGCTATTATCGGGGGTCTAATGAAAAACTGTTTTTT	CASSYYRGSNEKLFF
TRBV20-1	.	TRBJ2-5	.	TGCAGTGCTAGACCCTCCGAGACCCAGTACTTC	CSARPSETQYF
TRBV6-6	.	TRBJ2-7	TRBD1	TGTGCCAGCAGACGCGACAGGGGAACTAGCGAGCAGTACTTC	CASRRDRGTSEQYF
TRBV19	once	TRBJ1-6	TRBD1	TGTGCCAGTAGTCCACACAGGGGTGGCAATTCACCCCTCCACTTT	CASSPHRGGNSPLHF
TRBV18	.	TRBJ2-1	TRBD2	TGTGCCAGCTCACCACCCGTGAGCGGGAACGATGAGCAGTTCTTC	CASSPPVSGNDEQFF
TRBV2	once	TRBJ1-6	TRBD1	TGTGCCAGCAGTAGACGGACAGGGGGAAGTTCACCCCTCCACTTT	CASSRRTGGSSPLHF
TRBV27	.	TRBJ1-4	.	TGTGCCAGCAGTTTATCGAGGGGGGGTGGGAGTGAAAAACTGTTTTTT	CASSLSRGGGSEKLFF
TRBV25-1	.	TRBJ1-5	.	TGTGCCAGCAGTTTGGACAGTTATAATCAGCCCCAGCATTTT	CASSLDSYNQPQHF
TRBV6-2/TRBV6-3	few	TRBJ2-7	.	TGTGCCAGCAGTTTCAACTACGAGCAGTACTTC	CASSFNYEQYF
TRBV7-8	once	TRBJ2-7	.	TGTGCCAGCAGCCTTCAGGGCGAGCAGTACTTC	CASSLQGEQYF
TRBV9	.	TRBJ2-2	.	TGTGCCAGCAGTCTGAGGGCGGGCTGGCGGAACACCGGGGAGCTGTTTTTT	CASSLRAGWRNTGELFF
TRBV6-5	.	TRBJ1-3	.	TGTGCCAGCAAGCCGGGAATAGCTGGAAACACCATATATTTT	CASKPGIAGNTIYF
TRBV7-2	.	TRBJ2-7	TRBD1	TGTGCCAGCAGCCGTACAGGGGGCTGGTACGAGCAGTACTTC	CASSRTGGWYEQYF
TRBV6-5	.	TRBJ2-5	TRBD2	TGTGCCAGCAGTTACTCGGGGGCGGGGGGAGGAGAGACCCAGTACTTC	CASSYSGAGGGETQYF
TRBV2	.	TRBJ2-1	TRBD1	TGTGCCAGCAGTGTGAAGGGCCAGGGGGTTTATGAGCAGTTCTTC	CASSVKGQGVYEQFF
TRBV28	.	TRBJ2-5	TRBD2	TGTGCCAGCAGCCGTACTAGCGGGGGACAAGAGACCCAGTACTTC	CASSRTSGGQETQYF
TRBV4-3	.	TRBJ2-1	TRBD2	TGCGCCAGCAGCCAAGTTGGTAGCGGGACGTTATATGAGCAGTTCTTC	CASSQVGSGTLYEQFF
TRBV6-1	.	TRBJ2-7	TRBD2	TGTGCCAGCAGTGAATGGAGGGGAGGGTACGAGCAGTACTTC	CASSEWRGGYEQYF
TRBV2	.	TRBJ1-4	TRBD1	TGTGCCAGCAGTGTTCCGGGACAGGGGCGGGAAAAACTGTTTTTT	CASSVPGQGREKLFF
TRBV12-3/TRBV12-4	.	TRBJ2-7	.	TGTGCCAGCAACAGGTCCGCCGCCGAGCAGTACTTC	CASNRSAAEQYF
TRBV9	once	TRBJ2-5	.	TGTGCCAGCAGCGTAGGTTCAGTTATCCAAGAGACCCAGTACTTC	CASSVGSVIQETQYF
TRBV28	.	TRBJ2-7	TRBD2	TGTGCCAGCAGTTTATCCCAGCGGGGGAGGTACGAGCAGTACTTC	CASSLSQRGRYEQYF
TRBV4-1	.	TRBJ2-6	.	TGCGCCAGCAGCACTTCTATCACCCCTGGGGCCAACGTCCTGACTTTC	CASSTSITPGANVLTF
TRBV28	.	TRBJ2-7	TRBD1	TGTGCCAGCAGTTTGGGACAGGGGTACGAGCAGTACTTC	CASSLGQGYEQYF
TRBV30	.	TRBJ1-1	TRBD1	TGTGCCTGGAGCGCGGACAGGGTGGGTTTCATGAACACTGAAGCTTTCTTT	CAWSADRVGFMNTEAFF
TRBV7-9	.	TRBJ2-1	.	TGTGCCAGCAGCTTAGCGGCCGCCAATGAGCAGTTCTTC	CASSLAAANEQFF
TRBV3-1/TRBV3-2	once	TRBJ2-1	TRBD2	TGTGCCAGCAGCCTGACTAGCGGGCCCTACAATGAGCAGTTCTTC	CASSLTSGPYNEQFF
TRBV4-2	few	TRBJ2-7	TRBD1	TGTGCCAGCAGCCAAGAGTGGGACAGCCCCCACGAGCAGTACTTC	CASSQEWDSPHEQYF
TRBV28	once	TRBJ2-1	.	TGTGCCAGCAGCCCTCCGTTGAGTACCCTACACAATGAGCAGTTCTTC	CASSPPLSTLHNEQFF
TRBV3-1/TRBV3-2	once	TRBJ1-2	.	TGTGCCAGCAGCCAAGACTCCAGGGCAAATGGCTACACCTTC	CASSQDSRANGYTF
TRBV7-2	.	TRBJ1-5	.	TGTGCCAGCAGCTTACAGGTTAGCAATCAGCCCCAGCATTTT	CASSLQVSNQPQHF
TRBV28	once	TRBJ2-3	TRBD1	TGTGCCAGCAGCACCACTACAGGGGTAGATACGCAGTATTTT	CASSTTTGVDTQYF
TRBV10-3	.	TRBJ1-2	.	TGTGCCTCCCTCGACCAACCCACCCGGGTAGAAGGCTACACCTTC	CASLDQPTRVEGYTF